This TCR beta chain originates from a study of OX40 agonist ivuxolimab in advanced cancers. A note on the overall study: Ivuxolimab, which targeted the costimulatory receptor OX40 (CD134), was an agonistic, fully human IgG2 monoclonal antibody. Intravenous ivuxolimab was administered to patients every 2 weeks at six dose levels: 0.01, 0.1, 0.3, 1.5, 3 and 10 mg/kg. Of the approximately 50 dose-escalation patients, hepatocellular carcinoma was present in about 20, melanoma in around 15, renal cell carcinoma in 9 and head and neck cancer in 9. A male proportion of around 81% and a mean age of roughly 58 years, ranging from roughly 23 to 85, were recorded for the dose-escalation cohort. Prior anti-PD-1, anti-PD-L1 or anti-CTLA-4 therapy was permitted, and checkpoint inhibitors had been received by about 44% of dose-escalation patients. Partial responses occurred in three dose-escalation patients, of whom one had hepatocellular carcinoma and two had cutaneous melanoma. The purpose of peripheral TCRbeta sequencing was to test whether ivuxolimab changed TCR sequence diversity and led to clonal T-cell expansion. The monotherapy dose-escalation portion (N of about 50 patients) of the phase I ivuxolimab trial is reported in the paper. Here is what the overall study found, with its caveats: At doses of 0.1 to 3.0 mg/kg, clonal expansion of both CD4+ and CD8+ T cells in blood was seen between baseline and week 6. Partial responders in the 0.1-3.0 mg/kg groups had among the lowest normalized peripheral clonal expansion, especially among CD8+ T cells. Which antigens the clonally expanded peripheral T cells were specific for was not determined. After ivuxolimab, CD8+ T cells had more expanded clones than CD4+ T cells on average. Low levels of normalized T-cell clonal expansion were also seen in some nonresponding patients.

Comment on this clone: Its antigen specificity is not known. Base quality data are lacking; no much larger clone is found one base away.

The trial excluded patients who had a history of autoimmune disease or who were on systemic immunosuppression. Peripheral blood for TCR sequencing was collected from all dose cohorts at baseline, on cycle 4 day 1, and on cycle 7 day 1. Samples were obtained from an open-label, multicenter, first-in-human phase I dose-escalation trial of ivuxolimab. Adults with locally advanced or metastatic head and neck squamous cell, hepatocellular, melanoma or renal cell carcinoma were enrolled in the trial. Before TCR sequencing, CD4+ T cells and CD8+ T cells from peripheral blood were sorted into separate populations. For sequencing of the TCRbeta CDR3 region, genomic DNA was extracted from the sorted cells. The immunoSEQ Assay was used to sequence the TCRbeta CDR3 regions. What TCRdb holds here is the immuneACCESS table cut down to in-frame rearrangements. Part of the clones is not present; checked against another copy, under half of the missing clones reflect an unresolved V gene, and the others are unexplained. The sample data list fewer than 65,000 clones, and over 80% of these were observed just once. The ten largest account for about 4% of the sample.

V loses 0 bases, J loses 0 bases, and the germline ends lie 4 bases apart. Reading the germline V gene gives CDR1 SGDLS and CDR2 YYNGEE. Taken from cysteine to phenylalanine, the CDR3 has 13 residues. Kept here is only the CDR3 DNA, which spans 39 bases and is read in frame from base 1. The sequencing here drew on CD4+ or CD8+ T cells sorted from blood, taken in a trial of the OX40 agonist ivuxolimab. The sequence came from an adult with an advanced solid tumor such as melanoma, head and neck, liver or kidney cancer. The chain joins TRBV9 to TRBJ2-7, with the D gene not clear enough to name. The CDR3 region reads CASSVGFSYEQYF. DNA sequence: TGTGCCAGCAGCGTAGGGTTCTCCTACGAGCAGTACTTC. With the rest looked up from the reference TRBV9 and TRBJ2-7 genes rather than sequenced, the full variable domain is DSGVTQTPKHLITATGQRVTLRCSPRSGDLSVYWYQQSLDQGLQFLIQYYNGEERAKGNILERFSAQQFPDLHSELNLSSLELGDSALYFCASSVGFSYEQYFGPGTRLTVT.